This TCR beta chain stems from a study of cytomegalovirus exposure and HLA in healthy donors. The wider study: From 150 million to 200 million T cells, an earlier analysis saw 110 million or so unique TCR beta sequences. Researchers found that under 90% of over 350 genotyped donors fell within the Caucasian-associated ancestry cluster.

Germline V gene lookup returns CDR1 SNHLY and CDR2 FYNNEI. This CDR3 has 14 amino acids. With 60 Vbeta and 13 Jbeta primers, the PCR was carried out. Some clones are missing from TCRdb's copy, which holds only in-frame ones; the method was immunoSEQ multiplex PCR. In the table there are approximately 72,000 clones, 65% to 70% of which are singletons. On this clone itself: Its target is unknown.

Findings and caveats of the study: Most TCR sequences proved rare, with some public TCRs found in many donors.

The sample taken for sequencing was PBMCs. The rearrangement joins TRBV2 to TRBJ2-5; maybe TRBD1 (6 bases). The J call may be mistaken, given a closer DNA end match to TRBJ2-7. The sequence was collected from a man in his forties in good health and CMV-seropositive. CDR3 region: CASSRPDSSYEQYF. The CDR3 nucleotides read TGTGCCAGCAGCCGACCGGACAGCTCCTACGAGCAGTACTTC.